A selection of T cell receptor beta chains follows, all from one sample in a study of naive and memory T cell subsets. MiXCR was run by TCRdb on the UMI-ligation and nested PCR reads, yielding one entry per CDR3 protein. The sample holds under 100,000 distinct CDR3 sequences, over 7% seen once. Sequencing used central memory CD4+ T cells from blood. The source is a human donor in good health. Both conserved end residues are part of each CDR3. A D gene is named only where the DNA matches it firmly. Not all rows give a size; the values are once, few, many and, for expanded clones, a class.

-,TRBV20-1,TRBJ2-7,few,TGCAGTGTCCAATGGTCTGGGGCCAGGGCGAACGAGCAGTACTTC,CSVQWSGARANEQYF
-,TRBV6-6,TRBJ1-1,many,TGTGCCAGCAGCAAACAGGGTCCCACTGAAGCTTTCTTT,CASSKQGPTEAFF
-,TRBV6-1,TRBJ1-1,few,TGTGCCAGCAGTGTCAAGGCGGGGTACACTGAAGCTTTCTTT,CASSVKAGYTEAFF
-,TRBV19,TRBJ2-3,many,TGTGCCAGTTCTACAATGCTACTAGCATCGAATACGCAGTATTTT,CASSTMLLASNTQYF
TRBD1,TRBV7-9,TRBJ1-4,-,TGTGCCAGCAGCTTGACAGGGGAGACAGAAAAACTGTTTTTT,CASSLTGETEKLFF
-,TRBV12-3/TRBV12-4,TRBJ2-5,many,TGTGCCAGCAGCTCCGGGGGCCAAGAGACCCAGTACTTC,CASSSGGQETQYF
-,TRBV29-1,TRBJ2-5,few,TGCAGCGCTCGACACACCGCGAAGGAGACCCAGTACTTC,CSARHTAKETQYF
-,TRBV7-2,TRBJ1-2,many,TGTGCCAGCAGCTTTGCAAACAACTGGGATGGCTACACCTTC,CASSFANNWDGYTF
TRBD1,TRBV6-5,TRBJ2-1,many,TGTGCCAGCAGATTTCACAGGGGCGATGAGCAGTTCTTC,CASRFHRGDEQFF
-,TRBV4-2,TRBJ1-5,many,TGTGCCAGCAGCCAAGATGTGCGCCGGTCGATTGATCAGCCCCAGCATTTT,CASSQDVRRSIDQPQHF
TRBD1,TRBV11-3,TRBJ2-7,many,TGTGCCAGCAGCCCCAGCGCCGGGACAGGAACCGTCTACGAGCAGTACTTC,CASSPSAGTGTVYEQYF
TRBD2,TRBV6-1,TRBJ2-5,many,TGTGCCAGCAGTAAGCGGGGGGGCGTTGTGACCCAGTACTTC,CASSKRGGVVTQYF
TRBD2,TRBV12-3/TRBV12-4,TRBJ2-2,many,TGTGCCAGCAGCCGTCCCCAGCGGGGGAACACCGGGGAGCTGTTTTTT,CASSRPQRGNTGELFF
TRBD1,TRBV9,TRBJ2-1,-,TGTGCCAGCAGCTTCCGTCCCGGGACAGCCTTTCAAAATGAGCAGTTCTTC,CASSFRPGTAFQNEQFF
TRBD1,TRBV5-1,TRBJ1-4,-,TGCGCCAGCAGCCCGGGACAGAGGGAAAAACTGTTTTTT,CASSPGQREKLFF
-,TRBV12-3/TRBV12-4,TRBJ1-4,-,TGTGCCAGCAGTTTCTTTCTCGGGGGGCCGGGAGAAAAACTGTTTTTT,CASSFFLGGPGEKLFF
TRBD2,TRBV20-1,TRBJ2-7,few,TGCAGTGCTAGAGCCCCGTCTAGCGGGGGGGCTCTAAGCGAGCAGTACTTC,CSARAPSSGGALSEQYF
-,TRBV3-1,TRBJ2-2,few,TGTGCCAGCAGCCAAGCGTGGCGGACCGGGGAGCTGTTTTTT,CASSQAWRTGELFF
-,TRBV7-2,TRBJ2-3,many,TGTGCCAGCAGGTACCGGGACCACACAGATACGCAGTATTTT,CASRYRDHTDTQYF
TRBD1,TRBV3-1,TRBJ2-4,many,TGTGCCAGCAGCCAAGATCTCATGGGACAGGGGCTAGCCAAAAACATTCAGTACTTC,CASSQDLMGQGLAKNIQYF
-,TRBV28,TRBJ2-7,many,TGTGCCAGCAGTTTTAAGGGTCCCTACGAGCAGTACTTC,CASSFKGPYEQYF
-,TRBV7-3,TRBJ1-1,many,TGTGCCAGCAGCTTAGGGCCCGCGGGGAACACTGAAGCTTTCTTT,CASSLGPAGNTEAFF
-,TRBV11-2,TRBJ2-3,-,TGTGCCAGCAGCTTTCATGGAACCCAGACGCAGTATTTT,CASSFHGTQTQYF
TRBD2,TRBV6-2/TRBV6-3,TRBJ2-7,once,TGTGCCAGCATGGCTAGCGGGAGTGGGTCCTACGAGCAGTACTTC,CASMASGSGSYEQYF
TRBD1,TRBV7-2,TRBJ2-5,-,TGTGCCAGCAGCCAAAACAGGGGTGAGACCCAGTACTTC,CASSQNRGETQYF
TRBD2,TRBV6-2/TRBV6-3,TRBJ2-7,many,TGTGCCACCTCCGGACTAGCGGGGAATGAGCAGTACTTC,CATSGLAGNEQYF
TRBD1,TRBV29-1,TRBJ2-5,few,TGCAGCGGGACAGGGCACCAAGAGACCCAGTACTTC,CSGTGHQETQYF
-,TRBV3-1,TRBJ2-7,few,TGTGCCAGCAGCCGGGACACTAAACCCTACGAGCAGTACTTC,CASSRDTKPYEQYF
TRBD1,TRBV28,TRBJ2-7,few,TGTGCCAGCAGCCACCCCAGGACAGGAGAGCAGTACTTC,CASSHPRTGEQYF
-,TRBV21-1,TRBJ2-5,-,TGTGCCAGCAGCAGCAGACGGGTGGGCAGAGGAGGGACCCAGTACTTC,CASSSRRVGRGGTQYF
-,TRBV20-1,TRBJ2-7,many,TGCAGTGCTAGGGACAGCTCCTACGAGCAGTACTTC,CSARDSSYEQYF
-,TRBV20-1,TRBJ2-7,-,TGCAGTGCTCGTAAACCGACGGGGTACGAGCAGTACTTC,CSARKPTGYEQYF
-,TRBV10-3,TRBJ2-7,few,TGTGCCATATCGGCCCAGTTCCACCCCTACGAGCAGTACTTC,CAISAQFHPYEQYF
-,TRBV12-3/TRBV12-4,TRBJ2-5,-,TGTGCCAGCAGCTGGACAGACATATACTTACAAGAGACCCAGTACTTC,CASSWTDIYLQETQYF
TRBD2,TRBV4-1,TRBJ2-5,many,TGCGCCAGCAGCCAAACTATTGCGGGGGGGCCTCAAGAGACCCAGTACTTC,CASSQTIAGGPQETQYF
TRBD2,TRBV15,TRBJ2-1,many,TGTGCCACCAGGCGGGGGGGGCTAGCGGGGGTTATCTCCTACAATGAGCAGTTCTTC,CATRRGGLAGVISYNEQFF
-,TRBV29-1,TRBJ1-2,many,TGCAGCGTAACAGGGTTGCCTGGCTACACCTTC,CSVTGLPGYTF
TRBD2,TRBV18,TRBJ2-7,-,TGTGCCAGCTCACCAGGGACTAGGACCGAGCAGTACTTC,CASSPGTRTEQYF
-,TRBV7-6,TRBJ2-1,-,TGTGCCAGCAGCTTAGCGGGACTCAACAATGAGCAGTTCTTC,CASSLAGLNNEQFF
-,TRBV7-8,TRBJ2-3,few,TGTGCCAGCAGCAGGGGGGCAGATACGCAGTATTTT,CASSRGADTQYF
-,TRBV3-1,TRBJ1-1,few,TGTGCCAGCAGCCAAGATTACCTATCGAAGGATGAAGCTTTCTTT,CASSQDYLSKDEAFF